Listed here are 24 T cell receptor beta chains from one sample, sequenced in a study of technical replicates of blood from a handful of donors. Sequencing used immunoSEQ multiplex PCR; TCRdb keeps in-frame clones, though not all of them. The table includes about 69,000 clones, over 70% detected once. The sample consisted of PBMCs. These receptors all come from a human donor in good health. Some clones in this sample may be carry-over from other donors' samples.

CDR3 sequence: CAWSSGTSNNQPQHF. CDR3 bases: TGTGCCTGGAGTTCCGGGACAAGTAATAATCAGCCCCAGCATTTT. The chain recombines TRBV30 with TRBJ1-5; possibly TRBD1 for D (6 bases). Germline CDR1 and CDR2: GTSNPN and SVGIG (reference sequence). The CDR3 has 15 residues. Trimming removed 2 bases from V and 4 bases from J, with 15 bases in between.

V is TRBV19 and J is TRBJ1-2, with TRBD1 identical over 8 bases. CDR3 length equals 15 residues. The V segment lost 4 bases and the J segment 6 bases; nucleotides outside the gene matches: 10. In germline, CDR1 is LNHDA, CDR2 SQIVND (reference sequence). In nucleotides, the CDR3 is TGTGCCAGTAGTACCTACGGACAGGGTTGGGATGGCTACACCTTC. As protein: CASSTYGQGWDGYTF.

A word on this clone: In the same sample, other DNA sequences code for this CDR3. The genes are TRBV5-6 and TRBJ1-2, with D unresolved. Trimming took 5 bases from V and 9 from J, leaving 20 bases between them. The CDR3 is made up of 14 amino acids. The germline gives CDR1 SGHDT, CDR2 YYEEEE. CDR3 sequence reads: CASSPYDIYGSYTF. Written as DNA, the CDR3 is TGTGCCAGCAGTCCATATGATATCTATGGTAGCTACACCTTC.

The chain is built from TRBV7-8 and TRBJ2-7; TRBD2 aligns across 7 bases. CDR3 length: 15 amino acids. With 2 bases clipped from V and 3 bases from J, the junction kept 7 bases outside the gene matches. From germline, CDR1 is SGHVS and CDR2 FQNEAQ. The CDR3 DNA follows: TGTGCCAGCAGCTTATATCCTAGCGGAAACTACGAGCAGTACTTC. This codes for CASSLYPSGNYEQYF. Full variable domain (remainder filled in from reference TRBV7-8 and TRBJ2-7): GAGVSQSPRYKVAKRGQDVALRCDPISGHVSLFWYQQALGQGPEFLTYFQNEAQLDKSGLPSDRFFAERPEGSVSTLKIQRTQQEDSAVYLCASSLYPSGNYEQYFGPGTRLTVT.

J is TRBJ2-2 and V is TRBV7-2, with 12 bases fitting TRBD2. CDR1 and CDR2 from the germline V gene are SGHTA and FQGNSA. CDR3 length: 16 amino acids. V was pared by 5 bases and J by 3 bases, with 4 bases of the junction left unmatched. The CDR3 nucleotides read TGTGCCAGCAGCCTTGGGACTAGCGGGTACACCGGGGAGCTGTTTTTT. This sequence encodes CASSLGTSGYTGELFF.

The chain joins TRBV27 to TRBJ1-2, with 8 positions matching TRBD1. The CDR3 length is 14 residues. The J segment lost 4 bases and the V segment lost 5 bases, leaving 6 bases of the junction unmatched. Germline assignment: CDR1 MNHEY and CDR2 SMNVEV (reference sequence). The CDR3 loop is CASSKDRETYGYTF. The CDR3 region has the DNA TGTGCCAGCAGTAAGGACAGGGAGACCTATGGCTACACCTTC.

V usage is TRBV5-1 and J usage is TRBJ2-7, with 9 nucleotides matching TRBD1. This CDR3 comprises 14 residues. V lost 1 base and J lost 6; bases outside the gene matches: 5. Germline V CDR1 and CDR2: SGHRS, YFSETQ. In nucleotides, the CDR3 is TGCGCCAGCAGCTTGCGGACAGGGGTCGGCGAGCAGTACTTC. This encodes CASSLRTGVGEQYF.

This chain connects TRBV7-2 to TRBJ2-1; the match to TRBD2 covers 13 bases. The V segment lost 5 bases and the J segment 7 bases; nucleotides outside the gene matches: 2. The germline V gene has CDR1 SGHTA and CDR2 FQGNSA. The CDR3 consists of 14 residues. CDR3 region: CASSTGLAGNEQFF. The CDR3, as DNA: TGTGCCAGCAGCACGGGACTAGCGGGAAATGAGCAGTTCTTC.

The chain recombines TRBV10-3 with TRBJ2-2; 8 bases fit TRBD2. Per germline, CDR1 ENHRY and CDR2 SYGVKD. The CDR3 contains 15 residues. V trimming: 5 bases; J trimming: 3 bases; junction bases outside the gene matches: 5. The CDR3 bases are TGTGCCATCAGTCTCGGGAGGGCCTACACCGGGGAGCTGTTTTTT. It translates to CAISLGRAYTGELFF.

V usage is TRBV5-1 and J usage is TRBJ1-2; maybe TRBD1 (6 bases). This CDR3 contains 13 residues. Germline V gene data show CDR1 as SGHRS and CDR2 as YFSETQ. V was cut by 4 bases and J by 1 base, with 8 bases left in between. For the CDR3, the DNA is TGCGCCAGCAGCCTGGACAGTAACTATGGCTACACCTTC. This sequence encodes CASSLDSNYGYTF.

This clone was seen only once. The chain links TRBV7-2 to TRBJ1-1; 9 bases match TRBD1. The CDR3 has 13 residues. V gave up 1 base and J gave up 7 bases; unmatched junction bases: 1. Germline values: CDR1 SGHTA, CDR2 FQGNSA. The CDR3, as DNA: TGTGCCAGCAGCTTAGGGGGACAGGGTGAAGCTTTCTTT. Translating it yields CASSLGGQGEAFF.

V is TRBV7-2 and J is TRBJ1-4; 10 bases map to TRBD1. The length of the CDR3 is 14 residues. Germline lookup yields CDR1 SGHTA and CDR2 FQGNSA. The V segment lost 4 bases and the J segment 8 bases; nucleotides outside the gene matches: 4. CDR3 residues: CASSSDRGQEKLFF. The CDR3 DNA follows: TGTGCCAGCAGCTCTGACAGGGGGCAGGAAAAACTGTTTTTT.

The chain recombines TRBV6-6 with TRBJ2-2, with TRBD1 as a possible D gene (6 bases). The V and J ends lost 5 bases and 6 bases respectively, with 13 bases between them. Germline V CDR1 and CDR2: MNHNY, SVGAGI (reference sequence). The CDR3 is 14 residues long. The CDR3, as DNA: TGTGCCAGCAGTCTACAGGGATTCCCCGGGGAGCTGTTTTTT. Translating it yields CASSLQGFPGELFF.

The V gene is TRBV5-4, the J gene TRBJ1-4; D possibly corresponds to TRBD1 (5 bases). The CDR3 has 17 residues. The germline V gene encodes CDR1 SGHNT and CDR2 YYREEE (reference sequence). Trimming shortened V by 0 bases and J by 5 bases, and 17 bases separated the two germline ends. The DNA for the CDR3 is TGTGCCAGCAGCTTGGCCGGTCAAGGGGCGCGAAATGAAAAACTGTTTTTT. This translates into CASSLAGQGARNEKLFF.

V is TRBV6-6 and J is TRBJ1-2; TRBD1 aligns across 7 bases. The CDR3 has 14 residues. V shed 5 bases and J 1 base; nucleotides not matched to a gene: 4. Germline assignment: CDR1 MNHNY and CDR2 SVGAGI (reference sequence). The DNA of the CDR3 is TGTGCCAGCAGTGACCGGGACAGTAACTATGGCTACACCTTC. Its translation: CASSDRDSNYGYTF.

There are a few counts of this clone. The chain joins TRBV4-2 to TRBJ1-1; the D gene is possibly TRBD1 (5 bases). Germline values: CDR1 LGHNA, CDR2 YNFKEQ. Trimming cost V 3 bases and J 0 bases, with 14 bases left between them. The length of the CDR3 is 16 residues. Here the CDR3 DNA reads TGTGCCAGCAGCCATGAAGCAGGCAGGGTGAACACTGAAGCTTTCTTT. Translating it yields CASSHEAGRVNTEAFF.

V usage is TRBV4-1 and J usage is TRBJ1-2, with D unresolved. Between the trimmed V and J ends, which lost 3 bases and 2 bases, there was a span of 7 bases. The CDR3 covers 13 residues. The germline V gene has CDR1 MGHRA and CDR2 YSYEKL. The CDR3 loop reads CASSQGENYGYTF. DNA of the CDR3: TGCGCCAGCAGCCAGGGAGAGAACTATGGCTACACCTTC.

The V and J genes are TRBV5-1 and TRBJ1-1; 7 bases fit TRBD1. The CDR3 spans 12 residues. Germline loops: CDR1 SGHRS, CDR2 YFSETQ. V gave up 4 bases and J gave up 6 bases; unmatched junction bases: 3. The CDR3 spells CASSRQGAEAFF. CDR3 nucleotide sequence: TGCGCCAGCAGCAGACAGGGAGCTGAAGCTTTCTTT.

This clone has a single count. The genes are TRBV15 and TRBJ2-3, with D perhaps TRBD2 (6 bases). There are 18 residues in the CDR3. The V end lost 2 bases, the J end lost 0 bases, and 18 bases lay between the germline ends. Germline assignment: CDR1 LNHNV and CDR2 YYDKDF (reference sequence). CDR3 DNA: TGTGCCACCAGCAGACCTCGAGCTTTTGGGGGGAGCACAGATACGCAGTATTTT. This gives the protein CATSRPRAFGGSTDTQYF.

There are a few counts of this clone. V and J are TRBV7-2 and TRBJ1-1; 7 positions agree with TRBD1. CDR3 size: 13 residues. Trimming at V came to 6 bases and at J to 4 bases, leaving 5 bases not matched to a gene. Germline CDR1 SGHTA, CDR2 FQGNSA. CDR3: CASSTGEATEAFF. The CDR3 DNA follows: TGTGCCAGCAGTACAGGGGAGGCCACTGAAGCTTTCTTT.

This chain uses TRBV10-3 with TRBJ2-2, with 9 nucleotides matching TRBD1. Germline CDR1 reads ENHRY; CDR2 reads SYGVKD. V shed 7 bases, J shed 3 bases, and the junction held 6 bases outside the gene matches. This CDR3 has 15 amino acids. The CDR3 nucleotides read TGTGCCATCATGCGCGGGACAGGGCACACCGGGGAGCTGTTTTTT. Protein product: CAIMRGTGHTGELFF.

The V call is TRBV25-1, the J call TRBJ1-5, with unresolved D. Germline V gene lookup returns CDR1 MGHDK and CDR2 SYGVNS. With 4 bases removed from V and 4 bases from J, the gap between germline ends came to 20 bases. The CDR3 is 17 residues long. The CDR3 sequence is CASSGSQEAGWNQPQHF. CDR3 DNA: TGTGCCAGCAGTGGCTCCCAGGAGGCAGGTTGGAATCAGCCCCAGCATTTT.

The rearrangement uses TRBV5-1 and TRBJ1-2; possible D gene TRBD1, 6 bases. CDR3 length equals 14 residues. Germline V gene data show CDR1 as SGHRS and CDR2 as YFSETQ. V lost 0 bases, J lost 2 bases, and 8 bases lay in between. The CDR3 loop is CASSLGQANYGYTF. CDR3 DNA sequence: TGCGCCAGCAGCTTGGGACAGGCGAACTATGGCTACACCTTC. The full variable domain, with the rest looked up from reference TRBV5-1 and TRBJ1-2, is KAGVTQTPRYLIKTRGQQVTLSCSPISGHRSVSWYQQTPGQGLQFLFEYFSETQRNKGNFPGRFSGRQFSNSRSEMNVSTLELGDSALYLCASSLGQANYGYTFGSGTRLTVV.

The CDR3 reads CASRGTGTSYEQYF. CDR3 bases: TGTGCCAGCAGAGGGACAGGAACCTCCTACGAGCAGTACTTC. V usage is TRBV2 and J usage is TRBJ2-7; 8 nucleotides line up with TRBD1. The CDR3 sequence is 14 residues long. J gave up 0 bases and V 6 bases, and 4 bases lay outside the gene matches. Germline CDR1 reads SNHLY; CDR2 reads FYNNEI.